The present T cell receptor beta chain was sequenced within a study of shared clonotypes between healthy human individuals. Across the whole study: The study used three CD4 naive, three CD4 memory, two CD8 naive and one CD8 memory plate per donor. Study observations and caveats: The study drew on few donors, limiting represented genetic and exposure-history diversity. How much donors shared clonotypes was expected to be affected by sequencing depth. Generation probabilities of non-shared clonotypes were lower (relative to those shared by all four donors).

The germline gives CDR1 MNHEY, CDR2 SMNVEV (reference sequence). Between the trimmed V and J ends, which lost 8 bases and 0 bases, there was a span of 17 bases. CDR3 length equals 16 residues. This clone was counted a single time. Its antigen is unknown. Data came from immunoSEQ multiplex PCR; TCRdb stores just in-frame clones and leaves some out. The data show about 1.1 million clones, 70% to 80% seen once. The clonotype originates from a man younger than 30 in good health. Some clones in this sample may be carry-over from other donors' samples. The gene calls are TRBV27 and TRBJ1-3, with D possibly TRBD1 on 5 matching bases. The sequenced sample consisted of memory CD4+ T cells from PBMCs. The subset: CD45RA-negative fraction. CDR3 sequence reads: CASANGHGYSGNTIYF. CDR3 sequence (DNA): TGTGCCAGCGCAAATGGACACGGTTACTCTGGAAACACCATATATTTT.